Presented here are 8 T cell receptor beta chains from one specimen sequenced in a study of CD8 T cells in ankylosing spondylitis. Study results and limitations: Seemingly characteristic of ankylosing spondylitis blood was a TCR beta motif consisting of several highly homologous variants.

TCRdb processed the 5' RACE reads anew with MiXCR; each CDR3 protein has one entry. The sample holds over 200,000 distinct CDR3 sequences; approximately 20% are singletons and the top ten take about two fifths. These receptors lack a known antigen. The sample taken for sequencing was blood, either unsorted or a sorted T cell fraction (not recorded which). The receptors come from a male donor with ankylosing spondylitis.

J is TRBJ1-1 and V is TRBV19, with TRBD1 matching over 11 bases. V gave up 3 bases and J gave up 8 bases; unmatched junction bases: 11. The CDR3 loop spans 16 amino acids. The germline CDR1 and CDR2 sequences are LNHDA and SQIVND (reference sequence). CDR3 DNA sequence: TGTGCCAGTAGTATTGAAGACTGGACAGGGGGCCGGGAAGCTTTCTTT. Translated, it gives CASSIEDWTGGREAFF.

This clonotype has just a few counts. The V and J genes are TRBV12-3 or TRBV12-4 and TRBJ2-1, with 11 bases matching TRBD2. After removal of 3 bases from V and 7 bases from J, the junction contained 5 bases not matched to a gene. This CDR3 comprises 15 residues. Here the CDR3 DNA reads TGTGCCAGCAGTTTGACTAGCGGGATGGAGAATGAGCAGTTCTTC. Protein sequence: CASSLTSGMENEQFF.

The chain has TRBV7-8 and TRBJ1-2; 9 bases match TRBD1. Germline V gene sequence: CDR1 SGHVS, CDR2 FQNEAQ. The CDR3 runs 16 residues. With 5 bases clipped from V and 5 bases from J, the junction kept 12 bases outside the gene matches. The chain's CDR3 is CASSPGTGRMDYGYTF. CDR3 coding DNA: TGTGCCAGCAGCCCAGGGACAGGGAGAATGGATTATGGCTACACCTTC.

This clonotype was observed at least ten times. CDR3 bases: TGTGCCAGCAGCTCGGGTGATGACTATGGCTACACCTTC. This codes for CASSSGDDYGYTF. The chain recombines TRBV7-9 with TRBJ1-2; D is undetermined. Trimming stripped 4 bases from V and 3 bases from J, with 9 bases between. From germline, CDR1 is SEHNR and CDR2 FQNEAQ (reference sequence). The CDR3 covers 13 residues.

The rearrangement joins TRBV12-3 or TRBV12-4 to TRBJ2-7; D possibly corresponds to TRBD1 (6 bases). There are 13 residues in the CDR3. V was clipped by 5 bases and J by 3 bases, with 11 bases between them. Written as DNA, the CDR3 is TGTGCCAGCAGTATTGGGACAAGCTACGAGCAGTACTTC. Its translation: CASSIGTSYEQYF.

The gene calls are TRBV9 and TRBJ2-2; D is ambiguous. V gave up 0 bases and J gave up 4 bases, with 4 bases separating them. CDR1 and CDR2 from the germline V gene are SGDLS and YYNGEE. This CDR3 is built from 13 residues. CDR3 amino acids: CASSVAGTGELFF. Written as DNA, the CDR3 is TGTGCCAGCAGCGTAGCAGGCACCGGGGAGCTGTTTTTT.

The sample holds one count of this clonotype. The chain couples TRBV3-1 to TRBJ2-3; TRBD2 agrees at 8 bases. V lost 0 bases to trimming and J lost 1 base; unmatched junction nucleotides: 18. The CDR3 is 21 residues long. Germline CDR1 LGHDT, CDR2 YNNKEL (reference sequence). The CDR3 protein is CASSQESVVLWRGVGTDTQYF. The CDR3 DNA reads TGTGCCAGCAGCCAAGAATCAGTAGTCTTGTGGCGGGGGGTCGGCACAGATACGCAGTATTTT.

The chain joins TRBV6-5 to TRBJ2-7, with D unclear. The V gene lost 4 bases and the J gene lost 5 bases, with 15 bases spanning the gap. This CDR3 contains 14 residues. Per the germline V gene, CDR1 is MNHEY and CDR2 is SVGAGI. Here the CDR3 reads CASSSAITWDEQYF. The CDR3 coding sequence is TGTGCCAGCAGTTCGGCCATTACCTGGGACGAGCAGTACTTC.